The 17 T cell receptor beta chains presented below share a single source sample, sequenced in a study of blood T cell repertoires in COVID-19. TCRdb's table, derived via immunoSEQ multiplex PCR, lists solely in-frame clones and lacks some. The sample has tens of thousands of clones, roughly 80% seen once. Sequencing was performed on peripheral blood. These receptors came from a human donor in a cohort sampled during active COVID-19.

This clone was recorded only once. The chain combines TRBV28 with TRBJ2-6, with 7 bases identical to TRBD2. The germline gives CDR1 MDHEN, CDR2 SYDVKM. This CDR3 contains 16 residues. J was trimmed by 0 bases and V by 8 bases; bases with no gene match: 7. In DNA, the CDR3 is TGTGCCAGCTTGCCGGGGGGTCTCTCTGGGGCCAACGTCCTGACTTTC. This codes for CASLPGGLSGANVLTF.

The chain employs TRBV4-3 and TRBJ2-5; tentatively, D is TRBD1 (6 bases). Germline CDR1 and CDR2: LGHNA and YSLEER. Trimming took 5 bases from V and 2 from J, leaving 15 bases between them. The CDR3 spans 15 residues. The CDR3 reads CASSEGVIPQETQYF. The CDR3 DNA is TGCGCCAGCAGCGAGGGGGTCATTCCGCAAGAGACCCAGTACTTC.

This chain uses TRBV5-8 with TRBJ2-7; perhaps TRBD2 as D (5 bases). Trimming cost V 4 bases and J 11 bases, with 25 bases left between them. Germline V lookup: CDR1 SGHTS, CDR2 YDEGEE. This CDR3 contains 15 residues. The CDR3 DNA is TGTGCCAGCAGCATGCTGGCCAGACCGGACTCCAAGGAGTACTTC. Residues: CASSMLARPDSKEYF.

The CDR3 here is CASSQGVDYGYTF. CDR3 nucleotides: TGCGCCAGCAGCCAAGGAGTCGACTATGGCTACACCTTC. The chain recombines TRBV4-1 with TRBJ1-2; D gene uncertain. Germline CDR1 MGHRA, CDR2 YSYEKL. Trimming pared 1 base from V and 3 bases from J, leaving 6 bases between. The CDR3 contains 13 residues.

The chain uses TRBV2 and TRBJ1-1, with a weak D call TRBD1 (5 bases). With 7 bases removed from V and 2 bases from J, the gap between germline ends came to 11 bases. Germline V gives CDR1 SNHLY, CDR2 FYNNEI. The CDR3 extends over 13 amino acids. The CDR3 DNA follows: TGTGCCAGCACTCAAGGGGAAAACACTGAAGCTTTCTTT. Encoded protein: CASTQGENTEAFF.

This clone was counted a few times. The chain is built from TRBV19 and TRBJ1-1; D uncertain. Germline CDR1 and CDR2: LNHDA and SQIVND (reference sequence). The CDR3 length is 14 residues. Trimming removed 1 base at V and 1 base at J, with 7 bases between. The CDR3: CASSIVDWNTEAFF. The CDR3 DNA sequence: TGTGCCAGTAGTATAGTGGACTGGAACACTGAAGCTTTCTTT.

V and J are TRBV6-5 and TRBJ1-2, with D maybe TRBD1 (6 bases). The germline gives CDR1 MNHEY, CDR2 SVGAGI. CDR3 length: 15 amino acids. Trimming stripped 5 bases from V and 1 base from J, with 14 bases between. The CDR3 reads CASSTVPGDNYGYTF. Here the CDR3 DNA reads TGTGCCAGCAGTACCGTCCCAGGGGATAACTATGGCTACACCTTC.

This clone was detected once. This sequence joins TRBV10-3 and TRBJ2-3, with TRBD1 matching over 12 bases. The trim removed 4 bases at V and 4 bases at J, leaving 6 bases unmatched. CDR3 size: 16 residues. Germline V gives CDR1 ENHRY, CDR2 SYGVKD. The CDR3 loop is CAISGIGTGGADTQYF. The CDR3 DNA reads TGTGCCATCAGTGGAATTGGGACAGGGGGCGCAGATACGCAGTATTTT.

The CDR3 bases are TGTGCCAGCAGTTTATACAGGGAATTCTACGAGCAGTACTTC. This sequence encodes CASSLYREFYEQYF. This chain links TRBV27 with TRBJ2-7, with TRBD1 as a possible D gene (6 bases). V was cut by 1 base and J by 3 bases, with 10 bases left in between. The germline V gene has CDR1 MNHEY and CDR2 SMNVEV (reference sequence). CDR3 size: 14 residues.

V is TRBV5-6 and J is TRBJ1-1; D is unclear. CDR1 and CDR2 (germline): SGHDT, YYEEEE. The V end lost 0 bases, the J end lost 5 bases, and 11 bases lay between the germline ends. The CDR3 extends over 14 amino acids. The CDR3 sequence is CASSLVGPGTEAFF. The CDR3 DNA is TGTGCCAGCAGCTTGGTAGGCCCCGGGACTGAAGCTTTCTTT.

This chain's CDR3 is CASSFTTATNEKLFF. The CDR3 coding sequence is TGTGCCAGCAGTTTCACGACTGCAACTAATGAAAAACTGTTTTTT. This chain links TRBV27 with TRBJ1-4; D call uncertain. Germline lookup yields CDR1 MNHEY and CDR2 SMNVEV (reference sequence). The V end lost 3 bases, the J end lost 0 bases, and 8 bases lay between the germline ends. CDR3 length equals 15 residues.

The chain employs TRBV5-8 and TRBJ2-7; D may be TRBD1 (6 bases). This CDR3 contains 16 residues. Germline loops: CDR1 SGHTS, CDR2 YDEGEE. Deletions cut 0 bases from V and 2 bases from J, with 15 bases between. CDR3 residues: CASSLEPGEIAYEQYF. Here the CDR3 DNA reads TGTGCCAGCAGCTTGGAGCCAGGGGAGATCGCCTACGAGCAGTACTTC.

There are a few counts of this clone. The rearrangement joins TRBV7-2 to TRBJ2-1, with D perhaps TRBD2 (5 bases). Germline lookup yields CDR1 SGHTA and CDR2 FQGNSA. The CDR3 has 13 amino acids. Trimming cost V 1 base and J 14 bases, with 15 bases left between them. The CDR3 DNA follows: TGTGCCAGCAGCTTAGTAGGACTCACAAAGGAGTTCTTC. Protein product: CASSLVGLTKEFF.

J is TRBJ1-2 and V is TRBV7-8, with a possible D match to TRBD1 (5 bases). The length of the CDR3 is 14 residues. V lost 1 base and J lost 2, with 8 bases in between. From germline, CDR1 is SGHVS and CDR2 FQNEAQ. The CDR3 DNA reads as TGTGCCAGCAGCTTAGGGACAAGAAACTATGGCTACACCTTC. The encoded protein is CASSLGTRNYGYTF. Full variable domain (rest looked up from reference TRBV7-8 and TRBJ1-2): GAGVSQSPRYKVAKRGQDVALRCDPISGHVSLFWYQQALGQGPEFLTYFQNEAQLDKSGLPSDRFFAERPEGSVSTLKIQRTQQEDSAVYLCASSLGTRNYGYTFGSGTRLTVV.

The sample holds one count of this clone. The chain uses TRBV19 and TRBJ2-4, with D maybe TRBD2 (5 bases). V lost 4 bases and J 9 bases, leaving 10 bases between the germline ends. CDR1 and CDR2 from the germline V gene are LNHDA and SQIVND (reference sequence). The CDR3 extends over 12 amino acids. The CDR3 DNA is TGTGCCAGTAGTACAGGAGAGGGCATTCAGTACTTC. Protein: CASSTGEGIQYF.

The chain is built from TRBV6-2 or TRBV6-3 and TRBJ2-1; D is ambiguous. The CDR3 consists of 12 residues. V was shortened by 4 bases and J by 6 bases, with 7 bases between the two germline ends. Germline V gives CDR1 MNHEY, CDR2 SVGEGT. The CDR3 region has the DNA TGTGCCAGCAGTTTGTCAGTCAATGAGCAGTTCTTC. Residues: CASSLSVNEQFF.

V is TRBV7-2 and J is TRBJ1-2, with 8 bases that match TRBD1. Unmatched junction bases numbered 11, after V lost 5 bases and J lost 6 bases. Germline CDR1 SGHTA, CDR2 FQGNSA. This CDR3 contains 15 residues. The CDR3, as DNA: TGTGCCAGCAGCCCTAGTCGACAGGGGATTCATGGCTACACCTTC. This translates into CASSPSRQGIHGYTF.